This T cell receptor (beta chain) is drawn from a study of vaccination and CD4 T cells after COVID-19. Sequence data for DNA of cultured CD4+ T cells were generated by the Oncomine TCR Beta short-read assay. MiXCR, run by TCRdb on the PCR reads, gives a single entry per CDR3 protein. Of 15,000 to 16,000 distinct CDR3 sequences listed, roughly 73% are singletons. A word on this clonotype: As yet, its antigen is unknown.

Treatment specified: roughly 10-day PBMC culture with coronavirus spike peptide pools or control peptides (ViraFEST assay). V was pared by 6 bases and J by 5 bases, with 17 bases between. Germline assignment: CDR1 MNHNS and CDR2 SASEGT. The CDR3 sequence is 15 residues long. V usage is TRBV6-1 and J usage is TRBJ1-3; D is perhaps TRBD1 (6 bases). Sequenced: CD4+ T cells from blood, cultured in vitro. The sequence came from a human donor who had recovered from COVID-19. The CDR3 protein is CASRPKRQARNTIYF. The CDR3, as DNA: TGTGCCAGCAGGCCCAAGAGACAGGCACGAAACACCATATATTTT.